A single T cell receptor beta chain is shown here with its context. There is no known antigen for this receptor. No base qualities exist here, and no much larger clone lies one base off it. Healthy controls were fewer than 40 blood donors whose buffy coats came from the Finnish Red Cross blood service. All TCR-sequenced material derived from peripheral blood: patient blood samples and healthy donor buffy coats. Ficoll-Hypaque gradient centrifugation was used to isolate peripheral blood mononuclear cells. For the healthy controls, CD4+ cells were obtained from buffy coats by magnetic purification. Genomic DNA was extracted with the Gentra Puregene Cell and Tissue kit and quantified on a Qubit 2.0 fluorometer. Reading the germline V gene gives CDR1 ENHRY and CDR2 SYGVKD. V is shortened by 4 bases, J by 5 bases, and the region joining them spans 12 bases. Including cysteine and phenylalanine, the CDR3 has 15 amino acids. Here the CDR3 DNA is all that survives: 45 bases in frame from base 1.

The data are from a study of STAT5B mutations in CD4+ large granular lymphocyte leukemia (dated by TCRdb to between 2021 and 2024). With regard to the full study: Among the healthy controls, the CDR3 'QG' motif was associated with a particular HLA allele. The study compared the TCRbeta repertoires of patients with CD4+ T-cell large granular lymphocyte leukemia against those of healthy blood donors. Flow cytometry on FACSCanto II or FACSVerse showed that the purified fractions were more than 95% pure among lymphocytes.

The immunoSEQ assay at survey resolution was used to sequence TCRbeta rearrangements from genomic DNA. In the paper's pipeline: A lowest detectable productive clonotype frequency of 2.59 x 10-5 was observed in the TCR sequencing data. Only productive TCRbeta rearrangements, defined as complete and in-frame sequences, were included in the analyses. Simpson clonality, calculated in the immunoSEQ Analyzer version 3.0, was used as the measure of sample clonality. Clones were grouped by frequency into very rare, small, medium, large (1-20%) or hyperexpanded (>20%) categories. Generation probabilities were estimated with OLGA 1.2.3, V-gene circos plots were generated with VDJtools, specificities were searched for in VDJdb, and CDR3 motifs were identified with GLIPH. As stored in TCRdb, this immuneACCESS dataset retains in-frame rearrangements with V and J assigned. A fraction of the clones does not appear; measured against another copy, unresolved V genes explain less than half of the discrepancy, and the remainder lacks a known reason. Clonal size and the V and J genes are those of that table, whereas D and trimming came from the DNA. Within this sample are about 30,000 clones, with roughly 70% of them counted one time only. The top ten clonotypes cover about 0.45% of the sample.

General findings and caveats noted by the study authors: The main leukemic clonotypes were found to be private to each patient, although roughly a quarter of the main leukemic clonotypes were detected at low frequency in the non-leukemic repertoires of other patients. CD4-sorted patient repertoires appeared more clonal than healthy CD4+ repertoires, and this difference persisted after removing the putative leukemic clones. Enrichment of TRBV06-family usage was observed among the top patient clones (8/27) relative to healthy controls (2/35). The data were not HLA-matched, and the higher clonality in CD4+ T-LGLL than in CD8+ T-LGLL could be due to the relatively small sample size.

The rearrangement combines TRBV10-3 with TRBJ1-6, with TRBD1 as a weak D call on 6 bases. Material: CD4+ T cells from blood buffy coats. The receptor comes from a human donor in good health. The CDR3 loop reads CAISVRDTDNSPLHF. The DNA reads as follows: TGTGCCATCAGTGTACGGGACACCGATAATTCACCCCTCCACTTT.